Shown below are 21 T cell receptor beta chains from a single sample sequenced in a study of blood T cell repertoires in COVID-19. Profiling relied on immunoSEQ multiplex PCR, and the TCRdb table lists in-frame clones only, not all of them. The table shows about 45,000 clones, with approximately 85% occurring only once. Input material: peripheral blood. Receptors originate from a woman of 80 years or more with acute or convalescent COVID-19.

J is TRBJ1-3 and V is TRBV18; D is uncertain. V dropped 3 bases and J dropped 0 bases, with 12 bases sitting between them. Per the germline V gene, CDR1 is KGHSH and CDR2 is LQKENI. The CDR3 totals 16 residues. This CDR3 is CASSPPEVSSGNTIYF. The CDR3 nucleotides are TGTGCCAGCTCACCCCCCGAGGTTAGCTCTGGAAACACCATATATTTT.

The genes are TRBV2 and TRBJ2-7, with a tentative D call TRBD2 (7 bases). Trimming removed 11 bases at V and 0 bases at J, with 23 bases between. The CDR3 has 16 amino acids. Germline V lookup: CDR1 SNHLY, CDR2 FYNNEI. CDR3 nucleotide sequence: TGTGCCCGCTGGGGGGGGGAAGGGGGGGGCTCCTACGAGCAGTACTTC. Residues: CARWGGEGGGSYEQYF.

CDR3 protein: CASSVEREGYTQYF. CDR3 sequence (DNA): TGCGCCAGCAGCGTCGAGCGGGAGGGGTATACGCAGTATTTT. The V gene is TRBV5-1, the J gene TRBJ2-3, with 10 bases identical to TRBD2. The germline V gene has CDR1 SGHRS and CDR2 YFSETQ. V gave up 4 bases and J gave up 7 bases; unmatched junction bases: 6. The CDR3 is made up of 14 amino acids.

This chain connects TRBV7-9 to TRBJ1-4; tentatively, D is TRBD1 (5 bases). The CDR3 spans 14 residues. CDR1 is SEHNR, CDR2 FQNEAQ, per germline (reference sequence). Trimming pared 4 bases from V and 6 bases from J, leaving 12 bases between. This CDR3 reads CASSYRGSDEKLFF. The CDR3 nucleotides are TGTGCCAGCAGCTACCGGGGGTCAGATGAAAAACTGTTTTTT. The full variable domain, its missing parts supplied by reference TRBV7-9 and TRBJ1-4, is DTGVSQNPRHKITKRGQNVTFRCDPISEHNRLYWYRQTLGQGPEFLTYFQNEAQLEKSRLLSDRFSAERPKGSFSTLEIQRTEQGDSAMYLCASSYRGSDEKLFFGSGTQLSVL.

V and J are TRBV5-1 and TRBJ2-7; tentatively, D is TRBD2 (5 bases). V dropped 2 bases and J dropped 7 bases, with 16 bases sitting between them. Germline-derived CDR1 and CDR2 are SGHRS and YFSETQ. CDR3 length equals 14 residues. In DNA form, the CDR3 reads TGCGCCAGCAGCTTACCCGGACTTTCGGGAGAGCAGTACTTC. It yields the protein CASSLPGLSGEQYF. Filled out from reference TRBV5-1 and TRBJ2-7, the complete variable domain reads KAGVTQTPRYLIKTRGQQVTLSCSPISGHRSVSWYQQTPGQGLQFLFEYFSETQRNKGNFPGRFSGRQFSNSRSEMNVSTLELGDSALYLCASSLPGLSGEQYFGPGTRLTVT.

The rearrangement joins TRBV3-1 (or the pseudogene TRBV3-2) to TRBJ1-2; 9 bases line up with TRBD1. The germline V gene encodes CDR1 LGHDT and CDR2 YNNKEL (reference sequence). Trimming at V came to 5 bases and at J to 4 bases, leaving 2 bases not matched to a gene. CDR3 length: 13 residues. CDR3: CASSLGQGYGYTF. CDR3 bases: TGTGCCAGCAGCTTGGGACAGGGCTATGGCTACACCTTC.

This chain joins TRBV3-1 (or the pseudogene TRBV3-2) and TRBJ2-5; 9 positions agree with TRBD2. Germline lookup yields CDR1 LGHDT and CDR2 YNNKEL (reference sequence). V gave up 6 bases and J gave up 5 bases; unmatched junction bases: 4. CDR3 length: 13 residues. CDR3 protein: CASSIAGVETQYF. The CDR3 nucleotides are TGTGCCAGCAGTATAGCGGGAGTGGAGACCCAGTACTTC.

The CDR3 DNA reads TGTGCCAGCACTAGCACCTACGAGCAGTACTTC. Its protein product is CASTSTYEQYF. V and J are TRBV28 and TRBJ2-7, with TRBD2 as a possible D gene (5 bases). The length of the CDR3 is 11 residues. V was shortened by 7 bases and J by 2 bases, with 6 bases between the two germline ends. CDR1 is MDHEN and CDR2 is SYDVKM in the germline V gene. Combining the CDR3 with reference TRBV28 and TRBJ2-7 gives the whole variable domain DVKVTQSSRYLVKRTGEKVFLECVQDMDHENMFWYRQDPGLGLRLIYFSYDVKMKEKGDIPEGYSVSREKKERFSLILESASTNQTSMYLCASTSTYEQYFGPGTRLTVT.

This clone came up once. This chain uses TRBV30 with TRBJ2-7; 10 bases are shared with TRBD2. The CDR3 runs to 17 residues. Trimming at V came to 0 bases and at J to 3 bases, leaving 11 bases not matched to a gene. CDR1 and CDR2 (germline): GTSNPN, SVGIG (reference sequence). The CDR3 loop reads CAWSVRLLAGVGYEQYF. In nucleotides, the CDR3 is TGTGCCTGGAGTGTAAGACTTCTAGCGGGAGTGGGCTACGAGCAGTACTTC.

The V call is TRBV4-1, the J call TRBJ1-5; no firm D call. From germline, CDR1 is MGHRA and CDR2 YSYEKL. CDR3 length: 15 residues. The ends were cut back, 0 bases at V and 7 bases at J, with 13 bases in the middle. This CDR3 is CASSQEGGVRQPQHF. DNA for the CDR3: TGCGCCAGCAGCCAAGAAGGCGGGGTGCGGCAGCCCCAGCATTTT.

A note on this clone: At one of its ends the junction is not consistent with the germline gene, which may arise from a read error. This chain uses TRBV12-3 or TRBV12-4 with TRBJ1-2; D is uncertain. CDR3 length equals 13 residues. The CDR3 is CASSLAYNDGYTF. The CDR3 nucleotides read TGTGCCAGCAGTTTAGCCTATAACGATGGCTACACCTTC.

The table lists this clone with a few counts. The V and J genes are TRBV19 and TRBJ1-1; unclear D gene. The CDR3 is 13 residues long. Germline CDR1 is LNHDA and CDR2 is SQIVND (reference sequence). V was trimmed by 3 bases and J by 4 bases, leaving 9 bases between them. CDR3 region: CASSMFVGTEAFF. The CDR3 DNA reads TGTGCCAGTAGTATGTTTGTCGGCACTGAAGCTTTCTTT.

This sequence joins TRBV5-6 and TRBJ2-2, with 9 nucleotides matching TRBD1. CDR1 is SGHDT, CDR2 YYEEEE, per germline. The CDR3 covers 15 residues. Trimming took 0 bases from V and 6 from J; bases not matched to a gene: 3. CDR3 bases: TGTGCCAGCAGCTTGGGGGACAGGGCCCCCGGGGAGCTGTTTTTT. This translates into CASSLGDRAPGELFF.

V and J are TRBV6-1 and TRBJ1-1; D gene uncertain. CDR3 length: 14 residues. V was cut by 1 base and J by 7 bases, with 13 bases left in between. From germline, CDR1 is MNHNS and CDR2 SASEGT. The CDR3 region is CASSEDRRGSEAFF. The CDR3 DNA sequence: TGTGCCAGCAGTGAAGACAGAAGAGGGAGTGAAGCTTTCTTT.

Comment on this clone: Relative to the germline gene, one junction end is altered; a read error may explain this. The chain has TRBV5-4 and TRBJ2-7; TRBD2 agrees at 11 bases. CDR1 and CDR2 from the germline V gene are SGHNT and YYREEE (reference sequence). This CDR3 region has 12 residues. The CDR3 reads CASSSGLAAAIF. DNA of the CDR3: TGTGCCAGCAGCTCGGGACTAGCGGCAGCAATATTC.

The V call is TRBV14, the J call TRBJ2-2; 12 positions agree with TRBD2. The CDR3 has 16 amino acids. The germline gives CDR1 SGHDN, CDR2 FVKESK. J was trimmed by 4 bases and V by 5 bases; bases with no gene match: 5. Here the CDR3 reads CASSSTSGRSTGELFF. As DNA, the CDR3 is TGTGCCAGCAGCTCCACTAGCGGGAGGAGCACCGGGGAGCTGTTTTTT. Using reference TRBV14 and TRBJ2-2 for the parts outside the CDR3, the full variable domain is EAGVTQFPSHSVIEKGQTVTLRCDPISGHDNLYWYRRVMGKEIKFLLHFVKESKQDESGMPNNRFLAERTGGTYSTLKVQPAELEDSGVYFCASSSTSGRSTGELFFGEGSRLTVL.

The chain has TRBV7-2 and TRBJ1-1, with D tentatively TRBD1 (5 bases). The CDR3 is made up of 13 amino acids. Trimming removed 5 bases from V and 4 bases from J, with 11 bases in between. Germline assignment: CDR1 SGHTA and CDR2 FQGNSA. The CDR3 spells CASSAQGVTEAFF. CDR3 sequence (DNA): TGTGCCAGCAGCGCACAAGGGGTCACTGAAGCTTTCTTT.

The chain employs TRBV5-1 and TRBJ2-3; D gene unclear. V dropped 5 bases and J dropped 2 bases, with 12 bases sitting between them. Germline V gene data show CDR1 as SGHRS and CDR2 as YFSETQ. The CDR3 consists of 14 residues. In DNA form, the CDR3 reads TGCGCCAGCAGTCGCGTAAGTCCCACAGATACGCAGTATTTT. The encoded protein is CASSRVSPTDTQYF.

This clone was picked up a small number of times. The chain uses TRBV18 and TRBJ2-2; 7 bases are a match to TRBD1. This CDR3 is built from 17 residues. V lost 0 bases and J lost 1; bases outside the gene matches: 5. Germline CDR1 is KGHSH and CDR2 is LQKENI. CDR3 sequence reads: CASSPPGRGRNTGELFF. Written as DNA, the CDR3 is TGTGCCAGCTCACCACCAGGAAGGGGGCGGAACACCGGGGAGCTGTTTTTT.

This chain connects TRBV18 to TRBJ2-7; TRBD2 matches at 7 bases. The CDR3 sequence is 16 residues long. Unmatched junction bases numbered 9, after V lost 1 base and J lost 3 bases. CDR1 is KGHSH and CDR2 is LQKENI in the germline V gene. This CDR3 reads CASSPQIVREGYEQYF. CDR3 bases: TGTGCCAGCTCACCACAAATCGTAAGGGAGGGCTACGAGCAGTACTTC.

The genes are TRBV3-1 (or the pseudogene TRBV3-2) and TRBJ2-1; perhaps TRBD1 as D (6 bases). Germline V lookup: CDR1 LGHDT, CDR2 YNNKEL (reference sequence). The CDR3 is made up of 13 amino acids. Trimming removed 5 bases at V and 6 bases at J, with 11 bases between. The CDR3 reads CASSRTAGNEQFF. The CDR3 DNA sequence: TGTGCCAGCAGCAGGACAGCCGGCAATGAGCAGTTCTTC.